Below, one TCR beta chain is given with its context. The antigen is not known. Unique molecular identifiers were present in the TCR beta cDNA libraries. The authors obtained 400,000 to 600,000 cDNA molecules from about 0.94 to 9.7 million T cells. TCRdb reanalysed the PCR reads using MiXCR and keeps one entry per CDR3 protein. The data contain hundreds of thousands of distinct CDR3 sequences, roughly 30% of them seen just once; the ten biggest clones take up under 0.7%. This record comes from a study of post-analysis software for immune sequencing data. Study overall: Included courses were relapsing-remitting and secondary progressive multiple sclerosis; progressive-relapsing multiple sclerosis was also included.

Study findings and constraints: A significant reduction in normalized Chao1 diversity was observed in multiple sclerosis patients versus controls. Among 5 or 6 TRBV segments more frequent in patients than controls were TRBV5-6, TRBV5-1 and TRBV20-1. Strong co-clustering by F measure was seen for same-batch samples.

CDR1 and CDR2 (germline): MDHEN, SYDVKM. This CDR3 is built from 13 residues. V was clipped by 8 bases and J by 4 bases, with 14 bases between them. The sample consisted of blood. The receptor was isolated from a girl under 18 with multiple sclerosis. The rearrangement joins TRBV28 to TRBJ1-2; no firm D call. The CDR3 sequence is CASGGSGFYGYTF. CDR3 sequence (DNA): TGTGCCAGCGGTGGGTCAGGCTTCTATGGCTACACCTTC.